This T cell receptor beta chain was profiled in a study of T cells after yellow fever vaccination. Universal primer sites and UMIs were introduced during 5'RACE template-switching synthesis of TCR cDNA. TCRdb reprocessed the 5' RACE reads via MiXCR and lists one record per CDR3 protein. The sample lists hundreds of thousands of distinct CDR3 sequences, around 19% seen once, with roughly a sixth in the top ten. About this clonotype itself: Its antigen is not identified.

Broader study findings: Though weaker, the secondary response peaked faster, on day 5 versus 15. Post-booster samples contained most primary-vaccination clones (approximately 95% CD4, around 90% CD8). Highly abundant clonotypes carried over from the bulk population could end up in FACS-sorted repertoires as contaminants.

The V gene lost 11 bases and the J gene lost 0 bases, with 11 bases spanning the gap. CDR3 length: 13 amino acids. This receptor was obtained from a man between 18 and 35 years old who received the YFV17D yellow fever vaccine. V is TRBV12-3 or TRBV12-4 and J is TRBJ1-5; D gene uncertain. This specimen was PBMCs, taken before the yellow fever booster vaccination. The CDR3 sequence is CASDLNSNQPQHF. The CDR3 DNA reads TGTGCCTCAGACCTAAATAGCAATCAGCCCCAGCATTTT.